The present T cell receptor beta chain was sequenced within a study of T cell responses to AZD1222 COVID-19 vaccine. Background on the study: It was second doses at about 4 or about 12 weeks that were pooled.

The V end was cut by 3 bases, the J end by 6 bases, with 14 bases between. From germline, CDR1 is SEHNR and CDR2 FQNEAQ (reference sequence). The CDR3 covers 15 residues. In regard to this clone: What it recognizes is unknown.

Sequencing used immunoSEQ multiplex PCR; TCRdb keeps in-frame clones, though not all of them. The sample gives around 120,000 clones, roughly 84% of which show up once; 6% to 8% is in the top ten. Study-wide results and caveats: Baseline testing showed seropositivity in only a handful of AZD1222 recipients. Most donors were white British, females outnumbered males, and clonal diversity was possibly underestimated.

The chain employs TRBV7-9 and TRBJ1-4; D is ambiguous. The TCR sequence derives from an adult in good health. The sequenced sample was peripheral blood, obtained on day 0 of AZD1222 vaccination. Here the CDR3 reads CASSFSARWYEKLFF. CDR3 sequence (DNA): TGTGCCAGCAGCTTTTCAGCGAGGTGGTATGAAAAACTGTTTTTT.